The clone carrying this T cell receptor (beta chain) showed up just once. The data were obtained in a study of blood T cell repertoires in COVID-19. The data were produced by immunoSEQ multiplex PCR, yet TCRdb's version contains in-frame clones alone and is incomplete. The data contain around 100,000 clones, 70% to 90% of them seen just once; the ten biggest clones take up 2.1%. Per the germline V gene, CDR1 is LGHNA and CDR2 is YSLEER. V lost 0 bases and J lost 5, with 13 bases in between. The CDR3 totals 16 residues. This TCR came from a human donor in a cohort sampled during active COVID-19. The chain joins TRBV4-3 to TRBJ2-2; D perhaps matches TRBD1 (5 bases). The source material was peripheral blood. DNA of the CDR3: TGCGCCAGCAGCCAAGACGGCGGCTCAGGGACCGGGGAGCTGTTTTTT. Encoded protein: CASSQDGGSGTGELFF.